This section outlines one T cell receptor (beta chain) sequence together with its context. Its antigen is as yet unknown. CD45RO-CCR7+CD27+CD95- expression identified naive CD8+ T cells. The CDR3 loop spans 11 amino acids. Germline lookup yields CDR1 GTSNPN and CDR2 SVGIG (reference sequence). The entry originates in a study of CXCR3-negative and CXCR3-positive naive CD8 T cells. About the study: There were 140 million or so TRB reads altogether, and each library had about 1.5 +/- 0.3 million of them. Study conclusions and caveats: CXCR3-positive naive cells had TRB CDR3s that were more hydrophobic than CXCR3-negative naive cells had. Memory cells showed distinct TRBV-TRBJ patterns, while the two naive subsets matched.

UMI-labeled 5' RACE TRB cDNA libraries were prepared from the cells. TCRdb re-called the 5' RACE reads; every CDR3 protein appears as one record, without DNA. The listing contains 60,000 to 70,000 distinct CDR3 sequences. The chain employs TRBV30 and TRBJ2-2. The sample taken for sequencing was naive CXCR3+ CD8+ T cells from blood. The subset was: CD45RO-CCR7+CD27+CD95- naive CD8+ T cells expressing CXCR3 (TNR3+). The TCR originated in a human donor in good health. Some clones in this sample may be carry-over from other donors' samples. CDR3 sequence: CAWSGGGELFF.